This TCR beta chain appears in the sequencing data of a study of T-cell memory formation after mild COVID-19. On the study more broadly: Each donor largely had its own TCR clusters. Overall study findings and caveats: Pre-infection memory carried some responding clones, suggesting that cross-reactive memory joined.

TCRdb re-analysed the 5' RACE reads in MiXCR, keeping a single row per CDR3 protein. The table lists about 39,000 distinct CDR3 sequences, about 6.1% of them singletons. This CDR3 comprises 14 residues. Germline assignment: CDR1 ENHRY and CDR2 SYGVKD. With 0 bases removed from V and 6 bases from J, the gap between germline ends came to 12 bases. By sample fraction, this clonotype is medium-sized. The antigen remains unidentified. Sequenced input: PBMCs or a T cell subset sorted from them (not recorded which). The chain links TRBV10-3 to TRBJ2-7; TRBD1 is a possible D gene (5 bases). This receptor was obtained from an adult who had mild COVID-19 (a few samples of this study predate the infection). Cell type and time point are not known. For the CDR3, the DNA is TGTGCCATCAGTGAGTCGCCACAGGTAGGCGAGCAGTACTTC. Translating gives CAISESPQVGEQYF.